The clone carrying this T cell receptor beta chain came up a few times. This record belongs to a study of blood T cell repertoires in COVID-19. Turning to the study itself: Specimens from acute and convalescent COVID-19 originated in the United States, Italy and Spain. Sample material is recorded as cDNA or gDNA derived from T cells, B-cell-depleted T cells, or PBMCs.

Germline CDR1 reads SGDLS; CDR2 reads YYNGEE. V lost 0 bases to trimming and J lost 5 bases; unmatched junction nucleotides: 2. This CDR3 region has 16 residues. Profiling relied on immunoSEQ multiplex PCR, and the TCRdb table lists in-frame clones only, not all of them. The sample includes about 230,000 clones, 85% to 90% of them seen just once. The J gene is TRBJ2-2, the V gene TRBV9, with TRBD2 identical over 12 bases. The sequence derives from a man in his forties or fifties with COVID-19, enrolled during active disease. The sample was peripheral blood. CDR3 amino acids: CASSVGLAGGTGELFF. CDR3 sequence (DNA): TGTGCCAGCAGCGTAGGTCTAGCGGGAGGGACCGGGGAGCTGTTTTTT.